These 18 T cell receptor beta chains originate from one sample sequenced in a study of siplizumab effects on memory and regulatory T cells. Produced via immunoSEQ multiplex PCR; TCRdb's table is partial and in-frame only. The table records roughly 92,000 clones, around 94% of them present only once. Sequencing used non-Treg CD4+ T cells sorted from blood. Receptor source: a human donor in good health.

This chain uses TRBV9 with TRBJ2-3; perhaps TRBD2 as D (6 bases). This CDR3 spans 14 amino acids. Germline V gene sequence: CDR1 SGDLS, CDR2 YYNGEE. V dropped 3 bases and J dropped 7 bases, with 15 bases sitting between them. This CDR3 is CASSAREPMNTQYF. CDR3 nucleotide sequence: TGTGCCAGCAGCGCCCGGGAGCCGATGAATACGCAGTATTTT.

The chain is built from TRBV28 and TRBJ2-7; D call uncertain. CDR3 length: 12 residues. The germline V gene has CDR1 MDHEN and CDR2 SYDVKM. V was cut by 6 bases and J by 1 base, with 7 bases left in between. Here the CDR3 DNA reads TGTGCCAGCAGCCGGGCATCCTACGAGCAGTACTTC. This translates into CASSRASYEQYF.

The V call is TRBV27, the J call TRBJ2-7; 9 bases line up with TRBD2. The CDR3 contains 15 residues. Germline loops: CDR1 MNHEY, CDR2 SMNVEV (reference sequence). V dropped 5 bases and J dropped 2; count of bases not matched to a gene: 7. CDR3 sequence reads: CASSPGLAQTYEQYF. CDR3 DNA sequence: TGTGCCAGCAGTCCGGGACTAGCCCAAACCTACGAGCAGTACTTC.

V usage is TRBV19 and J usage is TRBJ2-1; D is perhaps TRBD2 (6 bases). This CDR3 has 12 amino acids. Germline CDR1 and CDR2: LNHDA and SQIVND (reference sequence). V lost 3 bases and J 6 bases, leaving 6 bases between the germline ends. CDR3 sequence: CASSMEGNEQFF. CDR3 nucleotides: TGTGCCAGTAGTATGGAGGGCAATGAGCAGTTCTTC.

The chain carries TRBV5-4 and TRBJ2-1, with TRBD2 as a possible D gene (5 bases). Germline V lookup: CDR1 SGHNT, CDR2 YYREEE (reference sequence). The CDR3 runs 14 residues. Deletions cut 2 bases from V and 8 bases from J, with 14 bases between. The CDR3, as DNA: TGTGCCAGCAGCTTTAGTGGGAGAAAGCATGAGCAGTTCTTC. Translation gives CASSFSGRKHEQFF.

The chain joins TRBV27 to TRBJ2-1, with 11 bases that match TRBD2. Germline V lookup: CDR1 MNHEY, CDR2 SMNVEV (reference sequence). The CDR3 is 17 amino acids. With 4 bases clipped from V and 4 bases from J, the junction kept 9 bases outside the gene matches. The CDR3: CASSSPSGRSSYNEQFF. In DNA form, the CDR3 reads TGTGCCAGCAGTTCTCCTAGCGGGAGGTCTTCTTACAATGAGCAGTTCTTC.

J is TRBJ2-1 and V is TRBV15; possibly TRBD1 or TRBD2 for D (6 bases each). Germline-derived CDR1 and CDR2 are LNHNV and YYDKDF (reference sequence). The V gene lost 2 bases and the J gene lost 3 bases, with 11 bases spanning the gap. The CDR3 is 15 amino acids. Written as DNA, the CDR3 is TGTGCCACCAGCAGAAAAGGGGGGAACTACAATGAGCAGTTCTTC. It encodes CATSRKGGNYNEQFF.

A single count supports this clone. The rearrangement joins TRBV6-5 to TRBJ1-2; the match to TRBD1 covers 9 bases. This CDR3 has 14 amino acids. Germline V gene sequence: CDR1 MNHEY, CDR2 SVGAGI. The V and J ends lost 6 bases and 6 bases, in that order; junction bases with no gene match: 8. The CDR3 loop reads CASRTTGTGNGYTF. The CDR3 region has the DNA TGTGCCAGCAGAACAACCGGGACAGGGAATGGCTACACCTTC.

This chain links TRBV9 with TRBJ1-4, with 7 bases that match TRBD1. The CDR3 sequence is 15 residues long. Germline loops: CDR1 SGDLS, CDR2 YYNGEE. V lost 0 bases, J lost 7 bases, and 6 bases stayed unmatched. The CDR3 here is CASSVDKNRGEKLFF. The CDR3 bases are TGTGCCAGCAGCGTAGACAAAAACAGGGGTGAAAAACTGTTTTTT.

This sequence joins TRBV7-9 and TRBJ2-2; the match to TRBD1 covers 8 bases. Losses at the gene ends were 6 bases for V and 0 bases for J; bases not matched to a gene: 6. The CDR3 is 16 residues long. The V gene's germline CDR1 is SEHNR and CDR2 FQNEAQ (reference sequence). The CDR3 DNA follows: TGTGCCAGCAGTCAGGGGGCTCAGGCGAACACCGGGGAGCTGTTTTTT. As protein: CASSQGAQANTGELFF.

The chain couples TRBV18 to TRBJ2-1; 8 bases fit TRBD1. Looked up from germline, CDR1 is KGHSH and CDR2 is LQKENI. The CDR3 loop spans 13 amino acids. Losses at the gene ends were 3 bases for V and 5 bases for J; bases not matched to a gene: 0. CDR3 protein: CASSPDRDNEQFF. In nucleotides, the CDR3 is TGTGCCAGCTCACCGGACAGGGACAATGAGCAGTTCTTC. The complete variable domain, with remaining parts taken from reference TRBV18 and TRBJ2-1, reads NAGVMQNPRHLVRRRGQEARLRCSPMKGHSHVYWYRQLPEEGLKFMVYLQKENIIDESGMPKERFSAEFPKEGPSILRIQQVVRGDSAAYFCASSPDRDNEQFFGPGTRLTVL.

The chain carries TRBV5-4 and TRBJ2-7, with D possibly being TRBD2 (5 bases). V was cut by 4 bases and J by 6 bases, with 20 bases left in between. The CDR3 contains 15 residues. Germline assignment: CDR1 SGHNT and CDR2 YYREEE (reference sequence). CDR3 residues: CASSDQTRVSGEQYF. The CDR3, as DNA: TGTGCCAGCAGCGACCAAACGAGGGTATCGGGCGAGCAGTACTTC.

The rearrangement joins TRBV7-3 to TRBJ1-1; D is possibly TRBD1 (5 bases). The germline V and J ends were trimmed by 1 base and 1 base, with 13 bases remaining between them. There are 16 residues in the CDR3. The germline V gene has CDR1 SGHTA and CDR2 FQGTGA. The CDR3 reads CASSLKVGARNTEAFF. Here the CDR3 DNA reads TGTGCCAGCAGCTTAAAGGTAGGGGCTAGGAACACTGAAGCTTTCTTT.

The chain carries TRBV5-1 and TRBJ2-2; D possibly corresponds to TRBD2 (6 bases). Germline CDR1 is SGHRS and CDR2 is YFSETQ. V was trimmed by 2 bases and J by 1 base, leaving 12 bases between them. The CDR3 totals 16 residues. The CDR3 DNA reads TGCGCCAGCAGCTTTAGCGGATTAGTGAACACCGGGGAGCTGTTTTTT. Amino acids: CASSFSGLVNTGELFF. Looking up the rest from reference TRBV5-1 and TRBJ2-2 gives the full variable domain: KAGVTQTPRYLIKTRGQQVTLSCSPISGHRSVSWYQQTPGQGLQFLFEYFSETQRNKGNFPGRFSGRQFSNSRSEMNVSTLELGDSALYLCASSFSGLVNTGELFFGEGSRLTVL.

CDR3: CASSLRQGDTQYF. The DNA for the CDR3 is TGTGCCAGCTCCCTAAGGCAGGGAGATACGCAGTATTTT. The chain links TRBV18 to TRBJ2-3; possibly TRBD1 for D (5 bases). Between the trimmed V and J ends, which lost 6 bases and 5 bases, there was a span of 12 bases. CDR1 KGHSH and CDR2 LQKENI come from the germline V gene. The CDR3 has 13 residues. Using reference TRBV18 and TRBJ2-3 for the parts outside the CDR3, the full variable domain is NAGVMQNPRHLVRRRGQEARLRCSPMKGHSHVYWYRQLPEEGLKFMVYLQKENIIDESGMPKERFSAEFPKEGPSILRIQQVVRGDSAAYFCASSLRQGDTQYFGPGTRLTVL.

The rearrangement uses TRBV14 and TRBJ1-1; D is unresolved. From germline, CDR1 is SGHDN and CDR2 FVKESK. The CDR3 extends over 16 amino acids. V lost 2 bases, J lost 2 bases, and 15 bases lay in between. The CDR3 coding sequence is TGTGCCAGCAGCCAACGGGGTAATTTAGGAAACACTGAAGCTTTCTTT. It specifies CASSQRGNLGNTEAFF.

This chain links TRBV5-1 with TRBJ1-1; D gene ambiguous. With 2 bases removed from V and 2 bases from J, the gap between germline ends came to 10 bases. The CDR3 is made up of 14 amino acids. Germline V CDR1 and CDR2: SGHRS, YFSETQ. CDR3 residues: CASSFASGNTEAFF. The DNA for the CDR3 is TGCGCCAGCAGCTTCGCCTCGGGTAACACTGAAGCTTTCTTT.

This sequence joins TRBV30 and TRBJ2-7; D unresolved. Germline-derived CDR1 and CDR2 are GTSNPN and SVGIG (reference sequence). The CDR3 extends over 11 amino acids. Trimming pared 5 bases from V and 3 bases from J, leaving 8 bases between. The CDR3: CAWGSYYEQYF. DNA for the CDR3: TGTGCCTGGGGATCTTACTACGAGCAGTACTTC.